The clone carrying this T cell receptor (beta chain) has at least ten counts. Its antigen is undetermined. TCRdb redid the calling of the 5' RACE reads with MiXCR, one entry per CDR3 protein. The sample has about 890,000 distinct CDR3 sequences, about 12% seen once; the top ten hold roughly 1.6%. The V gene lost 0 bases and the J gene lost 5 bases, with 3 bases spanning the gap. The CDR3 spans 12 residues. Germline CDR1 MNHNY, CDR2 SVGAGI (reference sequence). The data belong to a study of identical twins. Study conclusions and caveats: Invariant T cells like MAIT and iNKT could partly confound the zero-insertion analyses.

These sequences were also reported in another study, on yellow fever vaccine responses in identical twins.

The receptor comes from a woman between 18 and 30 years old in good health. The sample was PBMCs. The chain couples TRBV6-6 to TRBJ2-3; no reliable D call. CDR3 in amino acids: CASSYSGDTQYF. CDR3 in DNA: TGTGCCAGCAGTTACTCCGGAGATACGCAGTATTTT.